The rows below give T cell receptor beta chains drawn from one sample of a study of OX40 agonist ivuxolimab in advanced cancers. Sequenced by immunoSEQ multiplex PCR; TCRdb stores in-frame clones only, minus some. The sample has 40,000 to 45,000 clones; 85% to 95% are singletons. Sequencing was performed on CD4+ or CD8+ T cells sorted from blood, taken in a trial of the OX40 agonist ivuxolimab. The origin of the receptors is an adult with an advanced solid tumor such as melanoma, head and neck, liver or kidney cancer. The CDR3 runs from the conserved cysteine through the conserved F or W. Each record gives: J gene, D gene, V gene, CDR3 protein. A D gene is named only where the DNA matches it firmly.

>TRBJ1-1|TRBD1|TRBV11-2
CASSLSTTGRDTEAFF
>TRBJ1-2|.|TRBV29-1
CSVEDPDSPNYGYTF
>TRBJ2-7|.|TRBV27
CASSLSLGGAPEGQYF
>TRBJ2-6|.|TRBV28
CASSFFGQGPGANVLTF
>TRBJ2-1|TRBD2|TRBV10-3
CAISESGTSGSYNEQFF
>TRBJ2-2|.|TRBV11-1
CASSLTGELFF
>TRBJ2-7|TRBD2|TRBV27
CASGRGLYEQYF
>TRBJ1-5|.|TRBV2
CASKEDSNQPQHF
>TRBJ1-1|.|TRBV7-3
CASSLTGEGTEAFF
>TRBJ2-5|TRBD2|TRBV9
CASSGQLAGGLKTQYF
>TRBJ2-2|TRBD2|TRBV11-1
CASPLGEREGQRNTGELFF
>TRBJ2-7|TRBD1|TRBV6-5
CASTARTGAYEQYF
>TRBJ2-1|.|TRBV4-1
CASSQVPGTYNEQFF
>TRBJ2-2|TRBD1|TRBV5-1
CASSQRTGGLLDGELFF
>TRBJ2-3|TRBD2|TRBV7-9
CASSLTSGEDTDTQYF
>TRBJ1-2|.|TRBV2
CASSDSGDGGYTF
>TRBJ2-7|TRBD1|TRBV5-6
CASRTSGTAYEQYF
>TRBJ2-5|.|TRBV14
CASSQAKLELFAETQYF
>TRBJ2-1|TRBD2|TRBV18
CASSPLADYNEQFF
>TRBJ2-3|.|TRBV29-1
CSVPAGGTDTQYF
>TRBJ2-6|TRBD1|TRBV28
CARPGQGVSGANVLTF
>TRBJ2-1|TRBD2|TRBV11-1
CASSLTSGSYNEQFF
>TRBJ1-6|.|TRBV6-5
CASSWDGGNSPLHF
>TRBJ2-7|.|TRBV7-9
CASSSGLSTYEQYF
>TRBJ2-1|TRBD2|TRBV11-2
CASSLGLAGNNEQFF
>TRBJ2-7|.|TRBV27
CASSSIGPYEQYF
>TRBJ2-1|TRBD2|TRBV7-3
CASSSGTSGSLYNEQFF
>TRBJ2-5|.|TRBV11-3
CASSLGLGVETQYF
>TRBJ2-7|TRBD1|TRBV19
CASSIFGTGDYEQYF
>TRBJ2-3|TRBD2|TRBV15
CATRSLLAGATDTQYF
>TRBJ2-1|TRBD2|TRBV19
CASRLTSGYNEQFF
>TRBJ2-6|.|TRBV13
CASSLSSAGANVLTF
>TRBJ2-1|.|TRBV7-6
CASSLAYNEQFF
>TRBJ2-7|.|TRBV5-1
CASRPRDGSYEQYF
>TRBJ2-7|TRBD2|TRBV13
CASAAGTSGTGEQYF
>TRBJ2-3|TRBD2|TRBV27
CASSPTGLAGTDTQYF
>TRBJ2-5|TRBD1|TRBV13
CASSSEQGYQETQYF
>TRBJ2-7|TRBD1|TRBV9
CASSRRGTGDYEQYF
>TRBJ1-3|TRBD1|TRBV15
CATSGGTGLPTNSGNTIYF